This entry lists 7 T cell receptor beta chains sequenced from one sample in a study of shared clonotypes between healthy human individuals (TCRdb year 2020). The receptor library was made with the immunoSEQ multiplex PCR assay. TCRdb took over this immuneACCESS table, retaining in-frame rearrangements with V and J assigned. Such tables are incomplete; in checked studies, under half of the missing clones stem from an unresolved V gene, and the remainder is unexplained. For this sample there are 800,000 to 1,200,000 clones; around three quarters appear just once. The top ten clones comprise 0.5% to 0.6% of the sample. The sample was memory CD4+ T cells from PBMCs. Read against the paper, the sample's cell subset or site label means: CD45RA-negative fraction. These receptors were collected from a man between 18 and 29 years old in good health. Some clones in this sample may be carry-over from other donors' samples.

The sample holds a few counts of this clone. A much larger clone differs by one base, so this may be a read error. This CDR3 is CASSAGTGGETQYF. The CDR3 DNA reads TGTGCCAGCAGTGCAGGGACAGGGGGAGAGACCCAGTACTTC. The chain is built from TRBV6-5 and TRBJ2-5; TRBD1 aligns across 11 bases. The CDR3 is 14 residues long. V was pared by 5 bases and J by 4 bases, with 3 bases of the junction left unmatched. Germline assignment: CDR1 MNHEY and CDR2 SVGAGI.

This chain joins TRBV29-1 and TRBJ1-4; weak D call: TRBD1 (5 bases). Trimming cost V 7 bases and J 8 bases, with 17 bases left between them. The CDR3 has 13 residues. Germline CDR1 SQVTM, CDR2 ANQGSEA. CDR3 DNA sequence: TGCAGCGCCGGGGGACGTGAGGGGGAAAAACTGTTTTTT. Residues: CSAGGREGEKLFF.

The CDR3 sequence: CASSLVVGGEIGPTDTQYF. CDR3 in DNA: TGCGCCAGCAGCTTGGTCGTGGGAGGCGAAATTGGTCCTACAGATACGCAGTATTTT. V gene TRBV5-1 combines with J gene TRBJ2-3; D is perhaps TRBD2 (6 bases). Trimming left V 0 bases short and J 3 bases short, with 23 bases between. The CDR3 is made up of 19 amino acids. Germline V gives CDR1 SGHRS, CDR2 YFSETQ.

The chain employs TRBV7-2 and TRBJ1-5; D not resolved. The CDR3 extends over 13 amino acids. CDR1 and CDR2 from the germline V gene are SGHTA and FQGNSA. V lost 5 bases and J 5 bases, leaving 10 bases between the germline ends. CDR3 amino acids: CASSRELDQPQHF. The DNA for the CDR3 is TGTGCCAGCAGCAGGGAATTGGATCAGCCCCAGCATTTT.

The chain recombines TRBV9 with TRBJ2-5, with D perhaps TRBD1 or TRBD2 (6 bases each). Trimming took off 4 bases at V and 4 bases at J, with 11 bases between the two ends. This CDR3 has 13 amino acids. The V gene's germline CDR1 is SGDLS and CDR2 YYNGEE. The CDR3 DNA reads TGTGCCAGCAGCCGGGGGCCTACAGAGACCCAGTACTTC. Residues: CASSRGPTETQYF. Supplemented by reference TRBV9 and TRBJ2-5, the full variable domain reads DSGVTQTPKHLITATGQRVTLRCSPRSGDLSVYWYQQSLDQGLQFLIQYYNGEERAKGNILERFSAQQFPDLHSELNLSSLELGDSALYFCASSRGPTETQYFGPGTRLLVL.

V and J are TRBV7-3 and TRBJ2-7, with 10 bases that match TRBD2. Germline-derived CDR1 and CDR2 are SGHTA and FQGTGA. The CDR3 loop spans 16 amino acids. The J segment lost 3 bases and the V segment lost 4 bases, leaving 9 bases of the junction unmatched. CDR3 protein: CASSSTPTSGIYEQYF. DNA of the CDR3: TGTGCCAGCAGCTCAACCCCCACTAGCGGGATCTACGAGCAGTACTTC. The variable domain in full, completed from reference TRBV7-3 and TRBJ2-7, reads GAGVSQTPSNKVTEKGKYVELRCDPISGHTALYWYRQSLGQGPEFLIYFQGTGAADDSGLPNDRFFAVRPEGSVSTLKIQRTERGDSAVYLCASSSTPTSGIYEQYFGPGTRLTVT.

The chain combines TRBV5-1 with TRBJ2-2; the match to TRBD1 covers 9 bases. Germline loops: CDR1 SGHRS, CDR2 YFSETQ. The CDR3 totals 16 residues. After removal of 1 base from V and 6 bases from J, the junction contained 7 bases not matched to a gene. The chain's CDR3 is CASSLQGQGGSGELFF. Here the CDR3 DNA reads TGCGCCAGCAGCTTGCAGGGACAGGGTGGATCCGGGGAGCTGTTTTTT. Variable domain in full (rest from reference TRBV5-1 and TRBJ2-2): KAGVTQTPRYLIKTRGQQVTLSCSPISGHRSVSWYQQTPGQGLQFLFEYFSETQRNKGNFPGRFSGRQFSNSRSEMNVSTLELGDSALYLCASSLQGQGGSGELFFGEGSRLTVL.